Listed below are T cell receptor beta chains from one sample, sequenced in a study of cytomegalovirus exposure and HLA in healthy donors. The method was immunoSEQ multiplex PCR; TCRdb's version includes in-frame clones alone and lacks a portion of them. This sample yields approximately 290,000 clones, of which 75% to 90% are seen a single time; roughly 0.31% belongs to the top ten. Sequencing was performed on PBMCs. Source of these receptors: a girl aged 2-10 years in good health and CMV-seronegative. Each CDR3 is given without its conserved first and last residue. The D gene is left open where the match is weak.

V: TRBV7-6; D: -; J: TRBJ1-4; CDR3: ASSPVYPNEKLF
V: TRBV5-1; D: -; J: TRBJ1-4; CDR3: ASSLARDSGEKLF
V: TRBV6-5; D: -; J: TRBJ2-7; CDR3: ASSYSGGAPGEQY
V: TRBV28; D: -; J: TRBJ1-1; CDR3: ASSLFPGLVEAF
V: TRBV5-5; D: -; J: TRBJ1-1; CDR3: ASSWGGGRTEAF
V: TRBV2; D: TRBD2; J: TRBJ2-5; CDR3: ASSEGGGRETQY
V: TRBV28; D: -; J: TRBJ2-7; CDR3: ASSLYRGDYEQY
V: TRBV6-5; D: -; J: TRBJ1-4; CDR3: ASSYSGSANEKLF
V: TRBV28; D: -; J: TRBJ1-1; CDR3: ASSLRTEAF
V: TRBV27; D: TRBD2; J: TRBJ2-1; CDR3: ASSLSGTSGLYNEQF
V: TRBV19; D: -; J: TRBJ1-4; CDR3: ASSIGGRRSEKLF
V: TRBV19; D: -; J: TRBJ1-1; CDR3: ATLLGAGRDTEAF
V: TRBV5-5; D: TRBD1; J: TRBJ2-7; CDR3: ASSPGQGGFAFYEQY
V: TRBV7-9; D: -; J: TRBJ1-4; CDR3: SSSLALQDNEKLF
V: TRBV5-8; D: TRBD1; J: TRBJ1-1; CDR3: ASSFGQGEGTEAF
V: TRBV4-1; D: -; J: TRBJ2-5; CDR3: ASSQEYRAETQY
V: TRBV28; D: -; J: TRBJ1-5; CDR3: ASSLYSRNNQPQH
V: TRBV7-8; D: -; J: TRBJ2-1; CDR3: ASSLDRISQEQF
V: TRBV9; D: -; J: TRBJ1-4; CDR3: ASSVARGVNEKLF
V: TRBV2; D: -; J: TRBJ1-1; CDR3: ASPAVAEAF
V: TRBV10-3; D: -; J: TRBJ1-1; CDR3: AISDPGITEAF
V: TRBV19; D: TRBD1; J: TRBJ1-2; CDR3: ASQSQGAGGYT
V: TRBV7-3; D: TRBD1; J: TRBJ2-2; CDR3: ASSLTRDRGLRGELF
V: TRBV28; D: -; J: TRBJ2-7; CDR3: ASKGGGRREQY
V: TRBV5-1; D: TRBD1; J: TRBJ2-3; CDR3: ASSLMGTGVADTQY
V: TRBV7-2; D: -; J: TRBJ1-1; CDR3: ASSLAVRGGSEAF
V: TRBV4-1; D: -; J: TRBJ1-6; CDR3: ASSQMYAMTNNNSPLH
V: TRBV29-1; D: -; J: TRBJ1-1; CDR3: SVGNTEAF
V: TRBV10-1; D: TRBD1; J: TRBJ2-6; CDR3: ASSPFGRDRVEPGANVLT
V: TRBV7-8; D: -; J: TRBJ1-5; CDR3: ASSDPEKGNQPQH
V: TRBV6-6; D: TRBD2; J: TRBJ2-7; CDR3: ASSYSGLAGGTY
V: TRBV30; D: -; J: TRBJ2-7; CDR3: AWSVQGGTYEQY
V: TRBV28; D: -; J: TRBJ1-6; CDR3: ASSETDACLH
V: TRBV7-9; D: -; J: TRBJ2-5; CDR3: ASSFPRAGQQETQY
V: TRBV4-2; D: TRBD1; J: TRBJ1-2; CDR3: ASSQASDRGDYGYT
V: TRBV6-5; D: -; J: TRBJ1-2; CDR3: ASSYSRSWYGYT
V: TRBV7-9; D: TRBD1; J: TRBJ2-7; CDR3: ASSLAGDRPSYEQY
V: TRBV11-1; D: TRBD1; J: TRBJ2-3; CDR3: ASSSPGQGPDTQY
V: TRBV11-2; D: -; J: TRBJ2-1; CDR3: ASSASGLDNEQF
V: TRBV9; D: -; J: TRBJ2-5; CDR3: ASSVGGGVETQY
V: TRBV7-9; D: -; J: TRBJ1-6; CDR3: ASSLGTAHNSPLH
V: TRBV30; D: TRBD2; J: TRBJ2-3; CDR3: AKRGGGTDTQY
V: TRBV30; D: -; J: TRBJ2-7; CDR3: ASGSNEQY
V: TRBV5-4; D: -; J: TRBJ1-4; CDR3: ASSPSGGEKLF
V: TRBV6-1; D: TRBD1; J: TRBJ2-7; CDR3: ASSGQGGLEQY
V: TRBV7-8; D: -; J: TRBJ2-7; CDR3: ASSQMYEQY
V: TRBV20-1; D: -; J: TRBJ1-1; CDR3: SASGSTEAF
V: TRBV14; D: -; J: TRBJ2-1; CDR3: ASSYGGNEQF
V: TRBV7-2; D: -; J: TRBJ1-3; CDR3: ASSLGGRGNTIY
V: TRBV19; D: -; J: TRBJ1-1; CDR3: ASGSGHTEAF
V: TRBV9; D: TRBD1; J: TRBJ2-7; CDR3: ASSRGDRSYEQY
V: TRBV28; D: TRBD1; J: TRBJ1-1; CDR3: ASLGGFALNTEAF
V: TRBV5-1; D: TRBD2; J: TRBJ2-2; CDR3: ASSSQILAGELTGELF